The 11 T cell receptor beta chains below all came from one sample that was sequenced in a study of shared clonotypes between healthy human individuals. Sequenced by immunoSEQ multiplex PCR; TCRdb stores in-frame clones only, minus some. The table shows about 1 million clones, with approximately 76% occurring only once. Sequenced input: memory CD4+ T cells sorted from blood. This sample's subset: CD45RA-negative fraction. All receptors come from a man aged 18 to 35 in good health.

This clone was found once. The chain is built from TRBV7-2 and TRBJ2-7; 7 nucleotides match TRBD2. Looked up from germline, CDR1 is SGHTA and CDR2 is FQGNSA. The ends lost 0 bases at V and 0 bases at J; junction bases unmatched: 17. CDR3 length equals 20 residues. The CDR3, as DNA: TGTGCCAGCAGCTTAGCGCTGGGGGGAGGGGTCGGTCGGGGCTCCTACGAGCAGTACTTC. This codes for CASSLALGGGVGRGSYEQYF.

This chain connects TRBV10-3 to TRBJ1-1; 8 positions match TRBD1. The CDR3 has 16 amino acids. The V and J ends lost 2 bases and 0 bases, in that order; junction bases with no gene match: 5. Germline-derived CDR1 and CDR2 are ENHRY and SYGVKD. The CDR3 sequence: CAISEDRGWVNTEAFF. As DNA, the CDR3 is TGTGCCATCAGTGAGGACAGGGGATGGGTGAACACTGAAGCTTTCTTT.

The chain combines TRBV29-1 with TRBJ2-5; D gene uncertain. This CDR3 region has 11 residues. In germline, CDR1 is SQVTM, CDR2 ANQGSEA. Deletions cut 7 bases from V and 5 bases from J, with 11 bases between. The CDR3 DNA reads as TGCAGCGCGGTCGGTGGGGAGACCCAGTACTTC. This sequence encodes CSAVGGETQYF. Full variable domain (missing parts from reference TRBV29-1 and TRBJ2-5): SAVISQKPSRDICQRGTSLTIQCQVDSQVTMMFWYRQQPGQSLTLIATANQGSEATYESGFVIDKFPISRPNLTFSTLTVSNMSPEDSSIYLCSAVGGETQYFGPGTRLLVL.

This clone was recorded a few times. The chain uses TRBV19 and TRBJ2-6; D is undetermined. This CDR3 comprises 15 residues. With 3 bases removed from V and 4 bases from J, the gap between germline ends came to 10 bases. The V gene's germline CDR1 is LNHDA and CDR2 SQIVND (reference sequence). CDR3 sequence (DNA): TGTGCCAGTAGTATTAGCCGCGGAGGGGCCAACGTCCTGACTTTC. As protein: CASSISRGGANVLTF.

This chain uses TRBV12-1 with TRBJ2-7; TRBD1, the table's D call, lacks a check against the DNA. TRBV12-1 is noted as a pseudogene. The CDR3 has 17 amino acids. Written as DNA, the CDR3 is TGTGCCAGCAGCTTTGAGCTGACAGGGTTAAACTCCTACGAGCAGTACTTC. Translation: CASSFELTGLNSYEQYF.

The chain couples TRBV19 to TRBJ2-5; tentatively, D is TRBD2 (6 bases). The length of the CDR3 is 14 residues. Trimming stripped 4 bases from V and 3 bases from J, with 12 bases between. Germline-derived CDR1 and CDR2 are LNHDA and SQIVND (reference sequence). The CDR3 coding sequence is TGTGCCAGTAGTACCGGGACTGCTGAAGAGACCCAGTACTTC. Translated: CASSTGTAEETQYF.

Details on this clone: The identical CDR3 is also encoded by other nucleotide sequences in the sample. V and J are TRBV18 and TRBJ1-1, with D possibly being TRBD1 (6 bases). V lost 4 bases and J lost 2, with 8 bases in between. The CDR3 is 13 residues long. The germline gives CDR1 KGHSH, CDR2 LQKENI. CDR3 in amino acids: CASSLDSNTEAFF. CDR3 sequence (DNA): TGTGCCAGCTCACTGGACAGCAACACTGAAGCTTTCTTT.

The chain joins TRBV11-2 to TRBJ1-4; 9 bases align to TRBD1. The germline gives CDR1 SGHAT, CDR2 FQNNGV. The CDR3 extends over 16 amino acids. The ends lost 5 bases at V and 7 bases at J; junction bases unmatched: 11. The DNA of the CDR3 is TGTGCCAGCAGCCCCAGCGTAACAGGGGGCGGTGAAAAACTGTTTTTT. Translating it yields CASSPSVTGGGEKLFF.

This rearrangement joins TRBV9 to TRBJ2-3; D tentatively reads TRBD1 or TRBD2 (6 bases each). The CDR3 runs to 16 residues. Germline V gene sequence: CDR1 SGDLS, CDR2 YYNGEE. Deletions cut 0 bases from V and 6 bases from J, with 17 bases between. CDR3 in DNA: TGTGCCAGCAGCGTAGCCGGGGGCCAAATCCGGGATACGCAGTATTTT. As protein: CASSVAGGQIRDTQYF.

CDR3 residues: CASSLESGVKYEQYF. Written as DNA, the CDR3 is TGCGCCAGCAGCTTGGAATCCGGGGTTAAGTACGAGCAGTACTTC. The rearrangement uses TRBV5-1 and TRBJ2-7; perhaps TRBD2 as D (5 bases). The length of the CDR3 is 15 residues. Trimming left V 0 bases short and J 4 bases short, with 14 bases between. Germline V gives CDR1 SGHRS, CDR2 YFSETQ.

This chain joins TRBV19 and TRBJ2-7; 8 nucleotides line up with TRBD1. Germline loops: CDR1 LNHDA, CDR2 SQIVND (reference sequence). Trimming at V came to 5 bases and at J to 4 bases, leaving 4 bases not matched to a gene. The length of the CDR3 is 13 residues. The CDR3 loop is CASSPRQGYEQYF. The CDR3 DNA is TGTGCCAGTAGTCCTCGACAGGGGTACGAGCAGTACTTC.